This T cell receptor (beta chain) is drawn from a study of shared clonotypes between healthy human individuals. Study-wide background: Each donor contributed plates that comprised three CD4 naive, three CD4 memory, two CD8 naive and one CD8 memory. General study points: Roughly 4.6% of naive CD4 clonotypes were common to several donors.

V lost 4 bases and J lost 3; bases outside the gene matches: 8. CDR3 size: 15 residues. Germline CDR1 SGHRS, CDR2 YFSETQ. As concerns this clone: Its matching antigen is unknown.

CD45RO-negative cells were positively selected for CCR7, leaving out terminally differentiated effector memory CD45RA+ cells. The table came from immunoSEQ multiplex PCR; TCRdb's copy has only in-frame clones and leaves some out. Of about 2,200,000 clones listed, about 92% are singletons. This rearrangement joins TRBV5-1 to TRBJ1-1; 8 bases match TRBD1. The specimen was naive CD8+ T cells from PBMCs. The source of this sequence is a man aged 18 to 29 in good health. Some clones in this sample may be carry-over from other donors' samples. CDR3 nucleotide sequence: TGCGCCAGCAGCGGGGGGACAGGAACCTACACTGAAGCTTTCTTT. The encoded protein is CASSGGTGTYTEAFF.